The clone carrying this T cell receptor (beta chain) appeared a single time. The antigen is unknown. Germline trimming cut 2 bases from V and 8 bases from J; bases unmatched to any gene: 4. In germline, CDR1 is SGHRS, CDR2 YFSETQ. This CDR3 is built from 14 residues. This sample is part of a study of graft-versus-host responses after intestinal transplantation. Notes on the study in general: Early declines in HvG clones that occurred post-transplant were associated with peak circulating GvH clone levels.

The protocol was immunoSEQ multiplex PCR, while the TCRdb copy is restricted to in-frame clones and leaves out a portion. The table lists approximately 94,000 clones, roughly 87% of them singletons. V and J are TRBV5-1 and TRBJ2-1; 10 bases line up with TRBD2. This sequence was found in a human donor who was the organ donor for an intestinal transplant. The sequences come from unstimulated CD4+ T cells sorted from spleen or lymph node cells, collected before transplant. The CDR3 region is CASSFSSGGYEQFF. CDR3 nucleotide sequence: TGCGCCAGCAGCTTCTCTAGCGGGGGCTATGAGCAGTTCTTC.